The present T cell receptor (beta chain) was sequenced within a study of beta chain features in type 1 diabetes. Only one heparinised blood draw was taken per donor, and its volume averaged roughly 0.12 L. Purity of each sorted population was above 95%. This clone has only a few counts. Its antigen is not identified. The isolated RNA, all of it, was reverse transcribed, so expressed TCRB transcripts were what got sequenced. TCRdb keeps only in-frame clones here, not all; method: immunoSEQ multiplex PCR. Here the sample spans 680,000 or so clones, about an eighth being singletons. Germline V CDR1 and CDR2: SQVTM, ANQGSEA. The CDR3 is 11 amino acids. V lost 5 bases and J 6 bases, leaving 10 bases between the germline ends. General study results and limits: Among patients, naive, central memory and Treg TCRB repertoires appeared more similar than among healthy donors. Fewer insertions but more deletions were seen at VDJ junctions in type 1 diabetes patients. When Type 1 diabetes patients were examined, their TCRB CDR3s proved moderately but significantly shorter in all four CD4+ subsets.

Sample: naive CD4+ T cells from blood. The origin of this receptor is a man aged 18 to 29 with type 1 diabetes. J is TRBJ1-1 and V is TRBV29-1, with D perhaps matching TRBD1 (5 bases). The CDR3 sequence: CSVRGTPEAFF. The CDR3, as DNA: TGCAGCGTTAGGGGAACGCCTGAAGCTTTCTTT.